This is a list of T cell receptor beta chains from one sample in a study of cytomegalovirus exposure and HLA in healthy donors. Clones were read by immunoSEQ multiplex PCR, and TCRdb kept only the in-frame ones, dropping some. The top ten hold about 5.4% of the sample, which has 85,000 to 130,000 clones, over 75% seen once. Material for sequencing was PBMCs. These receptors were taken from a woman in her late teens or twenties in good health and CMV-seropositive. The CDR3 runs from the conserved cysteine through the conserved F or W. The D gene is left open where the match is weak. Clone size, where shown, is once, few, many, or a class for clones that have expanded.

D gene: TRBD1; clone size: NA; V gene: TRBV25-1; J gene: TRBJ1-2; CDR3 DNA: TGTGCCAGCAGTGAACCCCGGACAGGGGGAGGCTACACCTTC; CDR3 protein: CASSEPRTGGGYTF
D gene: NA; clone size: NA; V gene: TRBV7-6; J gene: TRBJ2-5; CDR3 DNA: TGTGCCAGCAGCTTTAGCCACCAGTACCAAGAGACCCAGTACTTC; CDR3 protein: CASSFSHQYQETQYF
D gene: TRBD1; clone size: NA; V gene: TRBV6-1; J gene: TRBJ1-2; CDR3 DNA: TGTGCCAGCAGTGTACCGAACAGGGGGTCTAGCTATGGCTACACCTTC; CDR3 protein: CASSVPNRGSSYGYTF
D gene: NA; clone size: NA; V gene: TRBV30; J gene: TRBJ1-4; CDR3 DNA: TGTGCCTGGAGTGGACAGAATGCTAATGAAAAACTGTTTTTT; CDR3 protein: CAWSGQNANEKLFF
D gene: TRBD1; clone size: NA; V gene: TRBV7-9; J gene: TRBJ1-4; CDR3 DNA: TGTGCCAGCAGCTCGGGACAGGCGACTGCAACTAATGAAAAACTGTTTTTT; CDR3 protein: CASSSGQATATNEKLFF
D gene: NA; clone size: few; V gene: TRBV6-6; J gene: TRBJ1-6; CDR3 DNA: TGTGCCAGCAGGTTAGAAACAGGGAATTCACCCCTCCACTTT; CDR3 protein: CASRLETGNSPLHF
D gene: NA; clone size: NA; V gene: TRBV2; J gene: TRBJ1-2; CDR3 DNA: TGTGCCAGCAGTGTCAACCGAGGTGGCTACACCTTC; CDR3 protein: CASSVNRGGYTF
D gene: TRBD1; clone size: NA; V gene: TRBV18; J gene: TRBJ1-5; CDR3 DNA: TGTGCCAGCTCACCGGACAGGGTTTTAAGGAATCAGCCCCAGCATTTT; CDR3 protein: CASSPDRVLRNQPQHF
D gene: TRBD2; clone size: NA; V gene: TRBV7-2; J gene: TRBJ2-2; CDR3 DNA: TGTGCCAGCAGCAACCCCCCCGGGACTAGCTCCGGGGAGCTGTTTTTT; CDR3 protein: CASSNPPGTSSGELFF
D gene: NA; clone size: NA; V gene: TRBV10-1; J gene: TRBJ1-1; CDR3 DNA: TGCGCCAGCAGCCCGGGGTGGGATGGAACTGAAGCTTTCTTT; CDR3 protein: CASSPGWDGTEAFF
D gene: TRBD2; clone size: NA; V gene: TRBV7-9; J gene: TRBJ2-3; CDR3 DNA: TGTGCCAGCAGCCCCAGGGCGGGAGGGGGCACAGATACGCAGTATTTT; CDR3 protein: CASSPRAGGGTDTQYF
D gene: NA; clone size: NA; V gene: TRBV2; J gene: TRBJ1-3; CDR3 DNA: NA; CDR3 protein: CASSTSSTSSGNTIYF
D gene: NA; clone size: NA; V gene: TRBV28; J gene: TRBJ1-1; CDR3 DNA: TGTGCCAGCACCCCGGGGACTGAAGCTTTCTTT; CDR3 protein: CASTPGTEAFF
D gene: TRBD1; clone size: NA; V gene: TRBV5-1; J gene: TRBJ1-4; CDR3 DNA: TGCGCCAGCAGCTCGGGACAGGGAGGTGAAAAACTGTTTTTT; CDR3 protein: CASSSGQGGEKLFF
D gene: NA; clone size: NA; V gene: TRBV27; J gene: TRBJ2-7; CDR3 DNA: TGTGCCAGCAGTACCCAGGGTGGCGAGCAGTACTTC; CDR3 protein: CASSTQGGEQYF
D gene: NA; clone size: few; V gene: TRBV11-2; J gene: TRBJ2-5; CDR3 DNA: TGTGCCAGCAGCCCCCGTGTCGGGATAGCAGAAGAGACCCAGTACTTC; CDR3 protein: CASSPRVGIAEETQYF
D gene: TRBD2; clone size: NA; V gene: TRBV28; J gene: TRBJ2-3; CDR3 DNA: TGTGCCAGCAGTTTATTGCGGGAGCGGGGCACAGATACGCAGTATTTT; CDR3 protein: CASSLLRERGTDTQYF
D gene: TRBD1; clone size: NA; V gene: TRBV28; J gene: TRBJ1-5; CDR3 DNA: TGTGCCACATGGGGACAGGGCCATCAGCCCCAGCATTTT; CDR3 protein: CATWGQGHQPQHF
D gene: TRBD2; clone size: NA; V gene: TRBV7-6; J gene: TRBJ2-3; CDR3 DNA: TGTGCCAGCAGCTTAGTATCTGGGGCGGGAGCTACTTTAGATACGCAGTATTTT; CDR3 protein: CASSLVSGAGATLDTQYF
D gene: NA; clone size: NA; V gene: TRBV28; J gene: TRBJ2-3; CDR3 DNA: TGTGCCAGCAGGCTGGACAGTTACACAGATACGCAGTATTTT; CDR3 protein: CASRLDSYTDTQYF
D gene: TRBD2; clone size: few; V gene: TRBV7-3; J gene: TRBJ2-1; CDR3 DNA: TGTGCCAGCAGCCATAGTAGCGGGACTGTAGATGAGCAGTTCTTC; CDR3 protein: CASSHSSGTVDEQFF
D gene: NA; clone size: NA; V gene: TRBV19; J gene: TRBJ1-1; CDR3 DNA: TGTGCCAGTAGTGGCCTGAACACTGAAGCTTTCTTT; CDR3 protein: CASSGLNTEAFF
D gene: TRBD2; clone size: NA; V gene: TRBV9; J gene: TRBJ2-3; CDR3 DNA: TGTGCCAGCAGCGTAGAGGTTAGCGGGACCACAGATACGCAGTATTTT; CDR3 protein: CASSVEVSGTTDTQYF
D gene: NA; clone size: NA; V gene: TRBV6-1; J gene: TRBJ1-6; CDR3 DNA: TGTGCCAGCAGTGACCTGAGCTCCTATAATTCACCCCTCCACTTT; CDR3 protein: CASSDLSSYNSPLHF
D gene: NA; clone size: NA; V gene: TRBV15; J gene: TRBJ1-1; CDR3 DNA: TGTGCCACCAGCAGATCGGACAGCTCGTACACTGAAGCTTTCTTT; CDR3 protein: CATSRSDSSYTEAFF
D gene: NA; clone size: NA; V gene: TRBV18; J gene: TRBJ1-1; CDR3 DNA: TGTGCCAGCTCACCCAATGCAGGGCTGACTGAAGCTTTCTTT; CDR3 protein: CASSPNAGLTEAFF
D gene: TRBD1; clone size: NA; V gene: TRBV10-3; J gene: TRBJ2-2; CDR3 DNA: TGTGCCATCAGTGACGTGACAGGGGGCACCGGGGAGCTGTTTTTT; CDR3 protein: CAISDVTGGTGELFF
D gene: NA; clone size: NA; V gene: TRBV2; J gene: TRBJ1-1; CDR3 DNA: TGTGCCAGCAGTGCGCAGGGAACTAACACTGAAGCTTTCTTT; CDR3 protein: CASSAQGTNTEAFF
D gene: TRBD2; clone size: NA; V gene: TRBV30; J gene: TRBJ2-1; CDR3 DNA: TGTGCCTGGAGTGGTGTAGCGGGAGTCTACAATGAGCAGTTCTTC; CDR3 protein: CAWSGVAGVYNEQFF
D gene: TRBD1; clone size: NA; V gene: TRBV7-3; J gene: TRBJ1-2; CDR3 DNA: TGTGCCAGCAGCTTAACTCCTCCAGGGGGTGGCTACACCTTC; CDR3 protein: CASSLTPPGGGYTF
D gene: TRBD1; clone size: NA; V gene: TRBV6-5; J gene: TRBJ2-5; CDR3 DNA: TGTGCCAGCACGGACAGGGGAGAGACCCAGTACTTC; CDR3 protein: CASTDRGETQYF
D gene: NA; clone size: NA; V gene: TRBV6-1; J gene: TRBJ2-7; CDR3 DNA: TGTGCCACCCAGAAGGGACACGGCTACGAGCAGTACTTC; CDR3 protein: CATQKGHGYEQYF
D gene: TRBD1; clone size: NA; V gene: TRBV10-1; J gene: TRBJ1-6; CDR3 DNA: TGCGCCAGCACAGACAGGGACGGGTCGAATTCACCCCTCCACTTT; CDR3 protein: CASTDRDGSNSPLHF
D gene: NA; clone size: NA; V gene: TRBV12-5; J gene: TRBJ1-5; CDR3 DNA: TGTGCTAGTGGTCGACAGGATTTCTATCAGCCCCAGCATTTT; CDR3 protein: CASGRQDFYQPQHF
D gene: TRBD1; clone size: NA; V gene: TRBV2; J gene: TRBJ1-3; CDR3 DNA: TGTGCCAGCAGCGTGGGGACAGGCAATTCGGGAAACACCATATATTTT; CDR3 protein: CASSVGTGNSGNTIYF
D gene: NA; clone size: NA; V gene: TRBV6-1; J gene: TRBJ2-7; CDR3 DNA: TGTGCCAGCAGTGAATTCAGTAACTACGAGCAGTACTTC; CDR3 protein: CASSEFSNYEQYF
D gene: NA; clone size: NA; V gene: TRBV30; J gene: TRBJ1-2; CDR3 DNA: TGTGCCTGGAGTGTAGGGGTTTCAGGCTTCTACACCTTC; CDR3 protein: CAWSVGVSGFYTF
D gene: NA; clone size: few; V gene: TRBV11-2; J gene: TRBJ1-6; CDR3 DNA: TGTGCCAGCAATAACGGGGATAGGGCTTCACCCCTCCACTTT; CDR3 protein: CASNNGDRASPLHF
D gene: TRBD2; clone size: NA; V gene: TRBV10-3; J gene: TRBJ2-2; CDR3 DNA: TGTGCCATCAGGGGGACTAGCGGGATGAACACCGGGGAGCTGTTTTTT; CDR3 protein: CAIRGTSGMNTGELFF
D gene: TRBD1; clone size: NA; V gene: TRBV27; J gene: TRBJ2-6; CDR3 DNA: TGTGCCAGCAGTTTAGGACAGGGGTTGGGAGGGGCCAACGTCCTGACTTTC; CDR3 protein: CASSLGQGLGGANVLTF